A selection of T cell receptor beta chains follows, all from one sample in a study of T cell repertoires in cytomegalovirus infection. TCRdb reprocessed the reads with MiXCR, giving one entry per CDR3 protein. Of around 260,000 distinct CDR3 sequences in the sample, roughly 10% were seen once. The sequenced sample was PBMCs. The receptors were gathered from a human donor in good health (CMV status not recorded). Some clones in this sample may be carry-over from other donors' samples. Each CDR3 is given with its conserved first and last residue. D genes are given only for firm matches. Rows may omit the clone size; those that give it use once, few, many or a size class.

14	many	TRBV7-9	TRBJ2-7	TRBD1	TGTGCCAGCAGCTTGGGACAGGGGAGTCGCGAGCAGTACTTC	CASSLGQGSREQYF
13	NA	TRBV24-1	TRBJ1-5	TRBD1	TGTGCCACCAGTGTTCCAGGGGGCCCGGCCCAGCATTTT	CATSVPGGPAQHF
13	many	TRBV7-6	TRBJ2-3	NA	TGTGCCAGCAGCTTGAGATCAGAAGATACGCAGTATTTT	CASSLRSEDTQYF
13	many	TRBV7-8	TRBJ2-5	NA	TGTGCCAGCAGCTTAGCGGACCAAGAGACCCAGTACTTC	CASSLADQETQYF
16	NA	TRBV6-6	TRBJ2-2	TRBD2	TGTGCCAGCAGTGTCGGGACTAGCGGAAACACCGGGGAGCTGTTTTTT	CASSVGTSGNTGELFF
12	many	TRBV7-2	TRBJ1-1	NA	TGTGCCAGCAGCCACACCTCGGGCGGAGCTTTCTTT	CASSHTSGGAFF
15	NA	TRBV6-2/TRBV6-3	TRBJ2-3	NA	TGTGCCAGCAGTTACTCCGGGCAGAGCACAGATACGCAGTATTTT	CASSYSGQSTDTQYF
15	many	TRBV11-2	TRBJ2-7	NA	TGTGCCAGCAGCTTAGAAGGGAGACTCGCCCACGAGCAGTACTTC	CASSLEGRLAHEQYF
15	NA	TRBV7-2	TRBJ2-1	TRBD2	TGTGCCAGCAGCTTAGATAGCGGGGGGGCTGGTGAGCAGTTCTTC	CASSLDSGGAGEQFF
14	NA	TRBV20-1	TRBJ2-3	TRBD1	TGCAGTGCGGCTCCGGGACAGGGTGGAGATACGCAGTATTTT	CSAAPGQGGDTQYF
13	many	TRBV19	TRBJ1-6	NA	TGTGCCAGTACCAATGACGGCCCAGGGCCCCTCCACTTT	CASTNDGPGPLHF
15	many	TRBV5-1	TRBJ2-3	NA	TGCGCCAGCCGCTTGGAAGGATTAAGCACAGATACGCAGTATTTT	CASRLEGLSTDTQYF
15	few	TRBV5-1	TRBJ2-7	NA	TGCGCCAGCAGCTCAAAGTCAAGCACGGCGGGGGAGCAGTACTTC	CASSSKSSTAGEQYF
14	many	TRBV7-3	TRBJ2-1	NA	TGTGCCAGCAGCTTAACGTGGGGAGAGGATGAGCAGTTCTTC	CASSLTWGEDEQFF
12	NA	TRBV6-2/TRBV6-3	TRBJ2-1	NA	TGTGCCAGCAGTTATCCCGAGGATGAGCAGTTCTTC	CASSYPEDEQFF
13	NA	TRBV20-1	TRBJ1-6	NA	TGCAGTGCTAGTTGGCAGATTAATTCACCCCTCCACTTT	CSASWQINSPLHF
16	NA	TRBV7-2	TRBJ2-2	NA	TGTGCCAGCAGCTTAGTTCCAGCGCGTTCCACCGGGGAGCTGTTTTTT	CASSLVPARSTGELFF
14	NA	TRBV7-2	TRBJ1-2	TRBD1	TGTGCCAGCAGTACGAGGGACAGGGGCCTTGGCTACACCTTC	CASSTRDRGLGYTF
16	few	TRBV5-6	TRBJ2-3	NA	TGTGCCAGCAGCTTGGTTCCAGGGGTGACGAGAGATACGCAGTATTTT	CASSLVPGVTRDTQYF
15	many	TRBV7-6	TRBJ1-2	TRBD1	TGTGCCAGCAGCCGGGGGACAGCCCCTTCCTATGGCTACACCTTC	CASSRGTAPSYGYTF
13	many	TRBV11-3	TRBJ1-1	NA	TGTGCCAGCAGCGGGACGGCTCTCAGGGAAGCTTTCTTT	CASSGTALREAFF
16	many	TRBV12-3/TRBV12-4	TRBJ2-5	TRBD2	TGTGCCAGCAGCCCAGAACTAGCGGGAGATCTGGAGACCCAGTACTTC	CASSPELAGDLETQYF
13	many	TRBV7-6	TRBJ2-3	NA	TGTGCCAGCAGCCCCCGGACTTTCAATACGCAGTATTTT	CASSPRTFNTQYF
14	many	TRBV7-2	TRBJ2-2	NA	TGTGCCAGCAGCCTCAACAGGGTGACCGGGGAGCTGTTTTTT	CASSLNRVTGELFF
15	many	TRBV6-4	TRBJ2-1	TRBD2	TGTGCCAGTTCGAAATCCGGGACTAGCCTCAATGAGCAGTTCTTC	CASSKSGTSLNEQFF
17	many	TRBV7-6	TRBJ2-6	TRBD1	TGTGCCAGCAGCCTGGGACAGCATATAGGTGGGGCCAACGTCCTGACTTTC	CASSLGQHIGGANVLTF
17	many	TRBV7-3	TRBJ2-6	TRBD1	TGTGCCAGCAGCTCGGACAGGGGGCGATCTGGGGCCAACGTCCTGACTTTC	CASSSDRGRSGANVLTF
15	many	TRBV7-2	TRBJ1-2	NA	TGTGCCAGCAGCTTACCGCAACAGGCCAAGGGTGGCTACACCTTC	CASSLPQQAKGGYTF
14	NA	TRBV19	TRBJ2-3	TRBD2	TGTGCCAGTAGCCTAGCGGTGTTAACAGATACGCAGTATTTT	CASSLAVLTDTQYF
15	NA	TRBV7-2	TRBJ1-6	TRBD1	TGTGCCAGCAGCCCCCCGGGACAGTATAATTCACCCCTCCACTTT	CASSPPGQYNSPLHF
15	many	TRBV6-1	TRBJ2-7	TRBD1	TGTGCCAGCAGCATTGAACAGGGGCAAACCTACGAGCAGTACTTC	CASSIEQGQTYEQYF
17	many	TRBV7-2	TRBJ2-2	TRBD1	TGTGCCAGCAGCTTCTCCCGGGGCAGGGGGATCACCGGGGAGCTGTTTTTT	CASSFSRGRGITGELFF
15	NA	TRBV5-1	TRBJ2-1	TRBD1	TGCGCCAGCAGCTCGGACAGGCCCACGAACAGTGAGCAGTTCTTC	CASSSDRPTNSEQFF
13	many	TRBV28	TRBJ1-1	NA	TGTGCCAGCAGTTTCCTGGGCAGGACTGAAGCTTTCTTT	CASSFLGRTEAFF
15	many	TRBV20-1	TRBJ1-5	NA	TGCAGTGCTAGAGACGGACGGACTTACAATCAGCCCCAGCATTTT	CSARDGRTYNQPQHF
14	many	TRBV20-1	TRBJ1-1	NA	TGCAGTGCTAGGCGGAATCGGGGTAGAACTGAAGCTTTCTTT	CSARRNRGRTEAFF
13	few	TRBV29-1	TRBJ1-6	TRBD1	TGCAGCGCCCAGACAGGGAATAATTCACCCCTCCACTTT	CSAQTGNNSPLHF
16	few	TRBV12-3/TRBV12-4	TRBJ2-7	NA	TGTGCCAGCACCCCGGACATCTCGTTTAGCTCCTACGAGCAGTACTTC	CASTPDISFSSYEQYF
17	many	TRBV7-2	TRBJ2-1	TRBD2	TGTGCCAGCAGCTCTCCGAACGGGAGGGTGTCCTACAATGAGCAGTTCTTC	CASSSPNGRVSYNEQFF
14	many	TRBV20-1	TRBJ2-4	TRBD2	TGCAGTGCGTTCCTCTGGAGTGGGCGGGGGATTCAGTACTTC	CSAFLWSGRGIQYF
16	many	TRBV7-6	TRBJ2-2	NA	TGTGCCAGCAGCTTAGCTAAAGGACCGAGGACCGGGGAGCTGTTTTTT	CASSLAKGPRTGELFF
15	many	TRBV7-2	TRBJ2-3	NA	TGTGCCAGCAGCTTAGAGGTAGGGGGCACAGATACGCAGTATTTT	CASSLEVGGTDTQYF
14	many	TRBV6-2/TRBV6-3	TRBJ2-2	NA	TGTGCCAGCAGTTATGTAGCTTCGACCGGGGAGCTGTTTTTT	CASSYVASTGELFF
16	NA	TRBV6-1	TRBJ1-5	NA	TGTGCCAGCAGTCCCGGTTCCATCGCGCCACCTGATGCCCAGCATTTT	CASSPGSIAPPDAQHF
18	few	TRBV7-2	TRBJ1-2	NA	TGTGCCAGCAGCTCTATGACTCCAGGGGTCCGTGCGGGCTATGGCTACACCTTC	CASSSMTPGVRAGYGYTF
14	many	TRBV7-8	TRBJ1-3	NA	TGTGCCAGCAGCTTCAGGGGTGGTGGAAACACCATATATTTT	CASSFRGGGNTIYF
16	NA	TRBV19	TRBJ2-3	TRBD1	TGTGCCAGTACCCCTTGGAAGGGAAGGGGGCCAGATACGCAGTATTTT	CASTPWKGRGPDTQYF
14	NA	TRBV20-1	TRBJ2-3	TRBD1	TGCAGTGCGCCACAGGGGGCTAACACAGATACGCAGTATTTT	CSAPQGANTDTQYF
15	many	TRBV7-2	TRBJ2-1	TRBD2	TGTGCCAGCAGCTTAGAGACTAGCGATTACAATGAGCAGTTCTTC	CASSLETSDYNEQFF